One and the same sample provided the 7 T cell receptor beta chains below, sequenced in a study of CD8 T cells in ankylosing spondylitis. TCRdb reprocessed the 5' RACE reads via MiXCR and lists one record per CDR3 protein. Here the sample spans about 190,000 distinct CDR3 sequences, approximately 12% being singletons. The sample taken for sequencing was blood, either unsorted or a sorted T cell fraction (not recorded which). The receptors derive from a female donor with ankylosing spondylitis or in good health (not recorded which).

With regard to this clonotype: A read error may explain this, as a much larger clone is one base away. The chain recombines TRBV5-5 with TRBJ2-5; D ambiguous. The CDR3 sequence is 12 residues long. Germline loops: CDR1 SGHKS, CDR2 YYEKEE (reference sequence). The CDR3 spells CASSLAREAQYF. CDR3 in DNA: TGTGCCAGCAGCTTGGCCCGAGAGGCCCAGTACTTC.

This clonotype appeared many times. This chain joins TRBV12-3 or TRBV12-4 and TRBJ1-2; no firm D call. The V end was cut by 7 bases, the J end by 2 bases, with 14 bases between. CDR3 length equals 14 residues. CDR3 nucleotide sequence: TGTGCCAGCAAAGGGCAGCCTTTGAACTATGGCTACACCTTC. It encodes CASKGQPLNYGYTF.

Ten or more counts support this clonotype. The V call is TRBV11-3, the J call TRBJ2-1, with D possibly matching TRBD2 (5 bases). Germline CDR1 and CDR2: SGHNT and YENEEA. This CDR3 is built from 14 residues. V shed 1 base and J shed 3 bases, with 7 bases lying between them. As DNA, the CDR3 is TGTGCCAGCAGCTTAGGAGGGAACTACAATGAGCAGTTCTTC. Translating gives CASSLGGNYNEQFF.

There are a few counts of this clonotype. The CDR3 sequence is CASSQEATSIEQYF. CDR3 in DNA: TGTGCCAGCAGCCAAGAAGCGACTAGCATCGAGCAGTACTTC. The chain recombines TRBV14 with TRBJ2-7, with 7 bases aligning to TRBD2. CDR1 is SGHDN and CDR2 is FVKESK in the germline V gene. V shed 0 bases, J shed 6 bases, and the junction held 5 bases outside the gene matches. The length of the CDR3 is 14 residues.

Only a few counts were recorded for this clonotype. A much larger clone differs from this one at a single base, so this may be a read error. The chain uses TRBV12-3 or TRBV12-4 and TRBJ2-7; 9 nucleotides agree with TRBD2. CDR3 length: 15 residues. The CDR3 DNA reads as TGTGCCAGCAGTTTGTCGCTAGCGGGATCCTACGAGCAGTGCTTC. Encoded protein: CASSLSLAGSYEQCF.

V usage is TRBV9 and J usage is TRBJ2-7, with 7 nucleotides matching TRBD2. Germline CDR1 is SGDLS and CDR2 is YYNGEE. This CDR3 has 16 residues. Losses at the gene ends were 5 bases for V and 0 bases for J; bases not matched to a gene: 11. DNA of the CDR3: TGTGCCAGCAGTGCCTTGGGCCGGGAGGACTCCTACGAGCAGTACTTC. It specifies CASSALGREDSYEQYF.

In this sample, this clonotype turned up many times. The J gene is TRBJ2-3, the V gene TRBV27; TRBD2 matches 12 bases. The CDR3 covers 18 residues. The J segment lost 0 bases and the V segment lost 5 bases, leaving 9 bases of the junction unmatched. CDR1 MNHEY and CDR2 SMNVEV come from the germline V gene (reference sequence). The CDR3, as DNA: TGTGCCAGCAGTCCACTAGCGGGAGGATATACTAGCACAGATACGCAGTATTTT. Translated, it gives CASSPLAGGYTSTDTQYF.